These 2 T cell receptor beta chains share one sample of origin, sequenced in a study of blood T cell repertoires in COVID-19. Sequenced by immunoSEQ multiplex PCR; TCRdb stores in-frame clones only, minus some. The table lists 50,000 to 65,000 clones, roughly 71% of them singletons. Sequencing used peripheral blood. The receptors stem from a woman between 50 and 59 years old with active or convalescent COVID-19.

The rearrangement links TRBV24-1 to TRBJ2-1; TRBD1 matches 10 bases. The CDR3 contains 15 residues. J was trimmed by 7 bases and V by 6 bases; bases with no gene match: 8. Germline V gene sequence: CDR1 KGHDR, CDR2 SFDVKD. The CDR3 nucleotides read TGTGCCACCAGTCTACGGACAGGGGGGAGGAATGAGCAGTTCTTC. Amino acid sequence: CATSLRTGGRNEQFF.

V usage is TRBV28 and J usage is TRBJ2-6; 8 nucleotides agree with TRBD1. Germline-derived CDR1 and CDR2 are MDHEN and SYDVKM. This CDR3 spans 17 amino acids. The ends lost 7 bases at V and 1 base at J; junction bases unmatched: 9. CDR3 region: CASTSGQESSGANVLTF. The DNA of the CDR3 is TGTGCCAGCACCTCGGGACAGGAGAGTTCTGGGGCCAACGTCCTGACTTTC.